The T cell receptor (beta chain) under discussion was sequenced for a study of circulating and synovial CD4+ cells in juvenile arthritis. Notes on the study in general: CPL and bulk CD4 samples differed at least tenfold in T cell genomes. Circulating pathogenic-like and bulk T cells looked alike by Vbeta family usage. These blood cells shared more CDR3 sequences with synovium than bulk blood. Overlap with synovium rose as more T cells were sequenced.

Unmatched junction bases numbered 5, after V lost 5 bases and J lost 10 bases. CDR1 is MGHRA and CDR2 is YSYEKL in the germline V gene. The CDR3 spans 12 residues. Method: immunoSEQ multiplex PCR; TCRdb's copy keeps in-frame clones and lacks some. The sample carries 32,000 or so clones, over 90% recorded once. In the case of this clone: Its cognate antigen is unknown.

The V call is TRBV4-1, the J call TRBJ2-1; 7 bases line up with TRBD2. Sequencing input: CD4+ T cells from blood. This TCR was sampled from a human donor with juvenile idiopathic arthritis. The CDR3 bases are TGCGCCAGCAGCTGGTGGCGGGAGGAGCAGTTCTTC. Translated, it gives CASSWWREEQFF.